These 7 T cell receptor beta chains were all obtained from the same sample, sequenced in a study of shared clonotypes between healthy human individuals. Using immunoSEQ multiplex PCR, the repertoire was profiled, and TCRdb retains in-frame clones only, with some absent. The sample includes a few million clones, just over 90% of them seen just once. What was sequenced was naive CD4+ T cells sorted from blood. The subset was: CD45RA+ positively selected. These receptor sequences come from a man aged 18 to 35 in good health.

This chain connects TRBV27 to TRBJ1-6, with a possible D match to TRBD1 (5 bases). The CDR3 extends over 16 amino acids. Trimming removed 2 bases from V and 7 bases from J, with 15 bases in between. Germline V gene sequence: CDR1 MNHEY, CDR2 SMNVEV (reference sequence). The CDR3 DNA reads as TGTGCCAGCAGTTTAGCTGGGGCGCTTGGAAATTCACCCCTCCACTTT. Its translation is CASSLAGALGNSPLHF.

CDR3 coding DNA: TGTGCCAGCAGTTACAAGAACACTGAAGCTTTCTTT. Its translation: CASSYKNTEAFF. The chain uses TRBV6-5 and TRBJ1-1; D ambiguous. The CDR3 contains 12 residues. V lost 2 bases to trimming and J lost 1 base, with 2 bases between them. CDR1 MNHEY and CDR2 SVGAGI come from the germline V gene.

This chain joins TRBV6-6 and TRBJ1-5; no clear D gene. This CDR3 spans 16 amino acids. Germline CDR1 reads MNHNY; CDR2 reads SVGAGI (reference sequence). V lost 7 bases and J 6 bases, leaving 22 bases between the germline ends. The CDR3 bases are TGTGCCAGCACTTCCTCGGCCCAGGCTAAGGGTCAGCCCCAGCATTTT. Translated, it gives CASTSSAQAKGQPQHF.

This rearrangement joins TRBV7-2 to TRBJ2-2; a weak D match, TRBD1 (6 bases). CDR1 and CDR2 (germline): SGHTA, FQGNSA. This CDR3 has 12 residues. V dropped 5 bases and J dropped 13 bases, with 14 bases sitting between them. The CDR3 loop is CASSLTGPGLFF. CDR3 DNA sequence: TGTGCCAGCAGCCTGACAGGACCTGGGCTGTTTTTT.

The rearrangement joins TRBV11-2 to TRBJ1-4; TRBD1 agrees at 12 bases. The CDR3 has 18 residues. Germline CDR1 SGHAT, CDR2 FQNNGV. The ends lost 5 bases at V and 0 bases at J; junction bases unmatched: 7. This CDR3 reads CASSTIRDRGPTNEKLFF. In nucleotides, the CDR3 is TGTGCCAGCAGCACCATCCGGGACAGGGGGCCAACTAATGAAAAACTGTTTTTT.

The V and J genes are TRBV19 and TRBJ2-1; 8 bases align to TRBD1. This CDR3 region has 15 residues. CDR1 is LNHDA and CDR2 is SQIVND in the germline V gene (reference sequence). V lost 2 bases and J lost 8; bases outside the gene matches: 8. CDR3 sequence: CASSISDRARDEQFF. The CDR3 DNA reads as TGTGCCAGTAGTATATCGGACAGGGCCAGGGATGAGCAGTTCTTC.

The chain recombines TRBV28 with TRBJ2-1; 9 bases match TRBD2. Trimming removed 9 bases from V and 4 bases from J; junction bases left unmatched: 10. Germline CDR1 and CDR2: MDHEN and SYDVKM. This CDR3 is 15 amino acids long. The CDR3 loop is CASSLLAGPYNEQFF. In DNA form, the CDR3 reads TGTGCCAGTTCGCTCCTAGCGGGGCCTTACAATGAGCAGTTCTTC.